The T cell receptor beta chain under discussion was sequenced for a study of OX40 agonist ivuxolimab in advanced cancers. A note on the overall study: The costimulatory receptor OX40 (CD134) was targeted by ivuxolimab, a fully human IgG2 agonistic monoclonal antibody. Intravenous ivuxolimab was administered to patients every 2 weeks at six dose levels: 0.01, 0.1, 0.3, 1.5, 3 and 10 mg/kg. Among the approximately 50 dose-escalation patients, around 20 had hepatocellular carcinoma, around 15 melanoma, 9 renal cell carcinoma and 9 head and neck cancer. In the dose-escalation cohort, 65% to 90% of patients were male, and the mean age was roughly 60 years, with a range of 23 to 79. Prior anti-PD-1, anti-PD-L1 or anti-CTLA-4 therapy was permitted, and checkpoint inhibitors had been received by about 37% of dose-escalation patients. Partial responses were achieved by three dose-escalation patients, of whom one had hepatocellular carcinoma and two had cutaneous melanoma. The point of sequencing TCRbeta in the periphery was to test whether ivuxolimab changed TCR sequence diversity and drove clonal T-cell expansion. The monotherapy dose-escalation portion (N ≈ 52 patients) of the phase I ivuxolimab trial is reported in the paper. What the authors observed across the whole study: In the 0.1-3.0 mg/kg groups, partial responders had among the lowest normalized peripheral clonal expansion, particularly in CD8+ T cells. After ivuxolimab, CD8+ T cells had more expanded clones than CD4+ T cells on average. At doses of 0.1 to 3.0 mg/kg, clonal expansion of both CD4+ and CD8+ blood T cells was observed from baseline to week 6. Antigen specificity was not determined for the clonally expanded peripheral T cells. Low levels of normalized T-cell clonal expansion were also seen in some patients who did not respond.

Genomic DNA was extracted from sorted cells for sequencing of the TCRbeta CDR3 region. The immunoSEQ Assay was used to sequence the TCRbeta CDR3 regions. The source is immuneACCESS, and TCRdb retained only in-frame sequences with V and J called. Part of the clones is not carried over; for the studies checked, unresolved V genes explain less than half of this, and the remainder is unexplained. Counted in this sample were tens of thousands of clones; approximately 89% of them appeared once. The biggest ten clones account for about 2.3% of the sample. The trial excluded patients who had a history of autoimmune disease or who were on systemic immunosuppression. Peripheral blood for TCR sequencing was collected from all dose cohorts at baseline, on cycle 4 day 1, and on cycle 7 day 1. Samples were obtained from an open-label, multicenter, first-in-human phase I dose-escalation trial of ivuxolimab. Adults with locally advanced or metastatic melanoma, renal cell, hepatocellular, or head and neck squamous cell carcinoma were enrolled in the trial. Before TCR sequencing, CD4+ T cells and CD8+ T cells from peripheral blood were sorted into separate populations.

About this clone: Its antigen is currently not known. Base quality data are lacking; no much larger clone is found one base away.

The germline V gene sets CDR1 to SNHLY and CDR2 to FYNNEI. Between the V and J ends, shortened by 9 bases and 4 bases respectively, the junction contains 15 bases. From its cysteine to its phenylalanine, the CDR3 spans 13 amino acids. Here the CDR3 DNA is all that survives: 39 bases in frame from base 1. Specimen: CD4+ or CD8+ T cells sorted from blood, collected in a trial of the OX40 agonist ivuxolimab. This chain joins TRBV2 to TRBJ1-1; the D segment could be TRBD1, given 6 matching bases. The TCR comes from an adult with an advanced solid tumor such as melanoma, head and neck, liver or kidney cancer. The CDR3 protein: CASRAGESTEAFF. At the DNA level, the sequence is TGTGCCAGTCGGGCAGGGGAGTCCACTGAAGCTTTCTTT.